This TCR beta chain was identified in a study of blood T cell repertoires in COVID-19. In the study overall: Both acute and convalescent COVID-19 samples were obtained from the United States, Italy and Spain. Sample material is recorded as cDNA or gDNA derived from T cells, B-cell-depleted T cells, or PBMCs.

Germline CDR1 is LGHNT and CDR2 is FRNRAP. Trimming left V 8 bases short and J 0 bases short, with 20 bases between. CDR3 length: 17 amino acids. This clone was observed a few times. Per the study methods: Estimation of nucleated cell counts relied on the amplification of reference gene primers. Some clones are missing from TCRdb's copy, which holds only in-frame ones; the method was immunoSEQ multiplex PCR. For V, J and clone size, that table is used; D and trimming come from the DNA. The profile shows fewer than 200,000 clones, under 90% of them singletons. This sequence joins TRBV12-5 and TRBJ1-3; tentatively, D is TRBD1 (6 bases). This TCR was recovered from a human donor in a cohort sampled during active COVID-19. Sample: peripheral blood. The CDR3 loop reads CASQGLGTPSSGNTIYF. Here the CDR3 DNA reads TGTGCTAGTCAAGGCCTTGGGACACCTAGCTCTGGAAACACCATATATTTT.